The source of this T cell receptor (beta chain) is a study of CD8 T cells in Susac syndrome. Trimming stripped 0 bases from V and 5 bases from J, with 13 bases between. This CDR3 region has 15 residues. CDR1 is LGHNA and CDR2 is YSLEER in the germline V gene. This clonotype was observed a single time. RNA, at 0.5 to 1 ug, was reverse transcribed with random hexamers. A single record per CDR3 protein comes from TCRdb applying MiXCR to the immunoSEQ multiplex PCR reads. Among 150,000 to 200,000 distinct CDR3 sequences listed, over 85% were seen once. Sequencing input: CD4+ T cells from PBMCs. This clonotype was obtained from a human donor in good health. This chain connects TRBV4-3 to TRBJ2-5, with D uncertain. Here the CDR3 reads CASSQEGSAGETQYF. CDR3 nucleotide sequence: TGCGCCAGCAGCCAAGAAGGATCGGCTGGGGAGACCCAGTACTTC.